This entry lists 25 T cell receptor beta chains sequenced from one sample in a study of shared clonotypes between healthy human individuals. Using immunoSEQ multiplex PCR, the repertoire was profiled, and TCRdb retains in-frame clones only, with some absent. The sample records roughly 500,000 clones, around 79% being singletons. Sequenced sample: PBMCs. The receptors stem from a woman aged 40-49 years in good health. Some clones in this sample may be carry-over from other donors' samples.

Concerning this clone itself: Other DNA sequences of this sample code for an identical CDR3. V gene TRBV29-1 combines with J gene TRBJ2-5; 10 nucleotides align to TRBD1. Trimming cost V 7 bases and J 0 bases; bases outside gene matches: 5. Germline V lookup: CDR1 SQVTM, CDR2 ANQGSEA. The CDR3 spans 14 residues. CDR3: CSGKDRGDQETQYF. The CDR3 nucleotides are TGCAGCGGTAAGGACAGGGGGGACCAAGAGACCCAGTACTTC. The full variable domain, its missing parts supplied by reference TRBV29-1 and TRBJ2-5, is SAVISQKPSRDICQRGTSLTIQCQVDSQVTMMFWYRQQPGQSLTLIATANQGSEATYESGFVIDKFPISRPNLTFSTLTVSNMSPEDSSIYLCSGKDRGDQETQYFGPGTRLLVL.

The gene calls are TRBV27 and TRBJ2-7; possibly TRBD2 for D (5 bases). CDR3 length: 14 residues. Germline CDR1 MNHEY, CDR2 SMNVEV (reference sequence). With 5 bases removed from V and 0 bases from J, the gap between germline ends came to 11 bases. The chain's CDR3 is CASSRSGPSYEQYF. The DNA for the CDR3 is TGTGCCAGCAGTAGAAGCGGCCCCTCCTACGAGCAGTACTTC.

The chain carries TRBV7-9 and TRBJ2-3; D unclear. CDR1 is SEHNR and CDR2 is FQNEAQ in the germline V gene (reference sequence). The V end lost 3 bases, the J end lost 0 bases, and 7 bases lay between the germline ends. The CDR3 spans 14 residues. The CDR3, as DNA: TGTGCCAGCAGCTTTGAAGGGAGCACAGATACGCAGTATTTT. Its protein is CASSFEGSTDTQYF.

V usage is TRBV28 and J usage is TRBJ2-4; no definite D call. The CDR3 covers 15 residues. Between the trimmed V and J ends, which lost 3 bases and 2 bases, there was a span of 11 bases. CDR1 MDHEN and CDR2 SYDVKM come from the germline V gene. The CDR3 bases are TGTGCCAGCAGTTTTAGGAGCTGGTCCAAAAACATTCAGTACTTC. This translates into CASSFRSWSKNIQYF.

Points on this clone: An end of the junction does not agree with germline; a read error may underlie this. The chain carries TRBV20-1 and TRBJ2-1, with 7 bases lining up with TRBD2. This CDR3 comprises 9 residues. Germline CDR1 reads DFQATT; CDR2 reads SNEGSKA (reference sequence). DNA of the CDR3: TGCAGGGCCGGGACCGGGGGGATCTTC. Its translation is CRAGTGGIF.

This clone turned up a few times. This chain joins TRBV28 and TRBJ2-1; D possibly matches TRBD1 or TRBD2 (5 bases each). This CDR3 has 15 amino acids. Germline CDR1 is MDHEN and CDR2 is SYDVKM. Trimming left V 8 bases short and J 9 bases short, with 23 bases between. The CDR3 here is CASSGPIFTHSEQFF. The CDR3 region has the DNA TGTGCCAGCTCGGGACCCATTTTTACCCACAGTGAGCAGTTCTTC.

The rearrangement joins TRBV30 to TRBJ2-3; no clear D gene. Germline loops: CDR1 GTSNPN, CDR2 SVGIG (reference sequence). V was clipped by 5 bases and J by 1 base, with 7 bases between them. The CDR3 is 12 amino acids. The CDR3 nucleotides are TGTGCCTGGGTCCCCGGCACAGATACGCAGTATTTT. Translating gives CAWVPGTDTQYF.

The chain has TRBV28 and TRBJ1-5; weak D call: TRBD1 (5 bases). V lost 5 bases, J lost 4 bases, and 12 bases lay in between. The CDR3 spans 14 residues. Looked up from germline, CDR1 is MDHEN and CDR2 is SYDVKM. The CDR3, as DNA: TGTGCCAGCAGTCCGTGGACATTTAATCAGCCCCAGCATTTT. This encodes CASSPWTFNQPQHF.

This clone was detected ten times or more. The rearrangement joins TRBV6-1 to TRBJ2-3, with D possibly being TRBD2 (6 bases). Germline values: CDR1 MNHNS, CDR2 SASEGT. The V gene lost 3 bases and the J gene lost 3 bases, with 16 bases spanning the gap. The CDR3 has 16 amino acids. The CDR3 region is CASSEGLGGPTDTQYF. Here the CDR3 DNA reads TGTGCCAGCAGTGAGGGATTGGGAGGACCGACAGATACGCAGTATTTT.

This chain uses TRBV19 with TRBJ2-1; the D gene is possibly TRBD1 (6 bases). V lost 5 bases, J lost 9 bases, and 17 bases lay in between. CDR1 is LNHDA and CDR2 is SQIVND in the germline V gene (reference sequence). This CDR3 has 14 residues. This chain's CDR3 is CASSGQGHGGEQFF. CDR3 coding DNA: TGTGCCAGTAGTGGCCAGGGGCACGGCGGTGAGCAGTTCTTC. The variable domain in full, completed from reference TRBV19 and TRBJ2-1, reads DGGITQSPKYLFRKEGQNVTLSCEQNLNHDAMYWYRQDPGQGLRLIYYSQIVNDFQKGDIAEGYSVSREKKESFPLTVTSAQKNPTAFYLCASSGQGHGGEQFFGPGTRLTVL.

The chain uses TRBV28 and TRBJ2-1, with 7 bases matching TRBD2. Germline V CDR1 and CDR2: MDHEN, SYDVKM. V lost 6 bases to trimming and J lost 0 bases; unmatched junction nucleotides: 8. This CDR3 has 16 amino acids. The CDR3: CASSLPSGPSYNEQFF. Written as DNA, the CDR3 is TGTGCCAGCAGCCTACCTAGCGGCCCCTCCTACAATGAGCAGTTCTTC.

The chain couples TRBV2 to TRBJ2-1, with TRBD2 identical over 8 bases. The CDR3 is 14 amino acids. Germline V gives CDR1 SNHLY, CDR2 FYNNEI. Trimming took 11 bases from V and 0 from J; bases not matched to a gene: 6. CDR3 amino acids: CAGTSGDSYNEQFF. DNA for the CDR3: TGTGCCGGCACTAGCGGCGACTCCTACAATGAGCAGTTCTTC.

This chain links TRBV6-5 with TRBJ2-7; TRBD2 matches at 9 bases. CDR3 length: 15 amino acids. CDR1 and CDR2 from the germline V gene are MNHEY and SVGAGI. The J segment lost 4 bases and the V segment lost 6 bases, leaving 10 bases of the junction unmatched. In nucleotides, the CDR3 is TGTGCCAGCAGGCGCTATAGCGGGAGAGGGTACGAGCAGTACTTC. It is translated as CASRRYSGRGYEQYF.

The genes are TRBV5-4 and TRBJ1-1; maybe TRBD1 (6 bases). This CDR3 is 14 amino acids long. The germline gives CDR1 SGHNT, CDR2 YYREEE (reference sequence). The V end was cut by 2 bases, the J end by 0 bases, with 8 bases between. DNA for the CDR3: TGTGCCAGCAGCTTCGGACAGATGAACACTGAAGCTTTCTTT. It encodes CASSFGQMNTEAFF.

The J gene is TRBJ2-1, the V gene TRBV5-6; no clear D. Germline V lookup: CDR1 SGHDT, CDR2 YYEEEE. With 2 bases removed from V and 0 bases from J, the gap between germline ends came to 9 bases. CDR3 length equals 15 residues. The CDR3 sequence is CASSFKRSSYNEQFF. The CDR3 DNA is TGTGCCAGCAGCTTCAAAAGGAGCTCCTACAATGAGCAGTTCTTC.

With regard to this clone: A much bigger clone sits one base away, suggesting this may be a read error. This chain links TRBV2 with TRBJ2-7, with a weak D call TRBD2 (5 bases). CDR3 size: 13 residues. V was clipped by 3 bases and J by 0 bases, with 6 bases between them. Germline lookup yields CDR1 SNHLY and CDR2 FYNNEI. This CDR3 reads CASSDGNSYEQYF. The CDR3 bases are TGTGCCAGCAGTGACGGGAACTCCTACGAGCAGTACTTC.

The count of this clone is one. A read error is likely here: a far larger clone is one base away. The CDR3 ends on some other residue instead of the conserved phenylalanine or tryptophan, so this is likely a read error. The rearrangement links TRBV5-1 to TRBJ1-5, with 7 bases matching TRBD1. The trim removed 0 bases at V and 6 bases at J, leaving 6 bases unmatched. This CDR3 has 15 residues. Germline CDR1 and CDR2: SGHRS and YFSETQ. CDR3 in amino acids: CASSLEGARGQPQHL. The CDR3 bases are TGCGCCAGCAGCTTGGAGGGGGCTCGTGGTCAGCCCCAGCATCTT.

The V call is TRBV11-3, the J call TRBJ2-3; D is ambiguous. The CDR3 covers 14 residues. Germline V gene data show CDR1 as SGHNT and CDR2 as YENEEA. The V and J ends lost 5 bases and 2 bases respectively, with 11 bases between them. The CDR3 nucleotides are TGTGCCAGCAGCCATTATCCTCACACAGATACGCAGTATTTT. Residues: CASSHYPHTDTQYF.

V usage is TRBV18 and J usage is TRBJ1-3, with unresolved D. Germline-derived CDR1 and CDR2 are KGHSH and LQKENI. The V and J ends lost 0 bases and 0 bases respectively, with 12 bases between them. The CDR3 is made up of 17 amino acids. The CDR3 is CASSPPGGPISGNTIYF. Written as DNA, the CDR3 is TGTGCCAGCTCACCACCTGGCGGGCCTATCTCTGGAAACACCATATATTTT.

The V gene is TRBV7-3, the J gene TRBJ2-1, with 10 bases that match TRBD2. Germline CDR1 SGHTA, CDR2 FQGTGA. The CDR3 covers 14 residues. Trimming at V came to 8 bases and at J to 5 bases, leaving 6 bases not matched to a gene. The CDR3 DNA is TGTGCCAGCGCTCTAGCGGGAGCCAACAATGAGCAGTTCTTC. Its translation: CASALAGANNEQFF.

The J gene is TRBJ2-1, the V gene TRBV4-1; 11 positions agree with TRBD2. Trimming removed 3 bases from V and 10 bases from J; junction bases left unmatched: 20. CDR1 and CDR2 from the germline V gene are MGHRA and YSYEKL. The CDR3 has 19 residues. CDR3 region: CASSHRWPFSGRAAKEQFF. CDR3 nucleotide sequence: TGCGCCAGCAGCCATCGTTGGCCCTTTAGCGGGAGGGCCGCCAAGGAGCAGTTCTTC.

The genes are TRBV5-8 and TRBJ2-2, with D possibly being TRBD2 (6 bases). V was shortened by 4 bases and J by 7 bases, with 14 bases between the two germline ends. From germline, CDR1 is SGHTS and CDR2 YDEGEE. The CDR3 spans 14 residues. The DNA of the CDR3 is TGTGCCAGCAGCGTCGGGGGAGCGGGCGGGGAGCTGTTTTTT. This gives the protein CASSVGGAGGELFF.

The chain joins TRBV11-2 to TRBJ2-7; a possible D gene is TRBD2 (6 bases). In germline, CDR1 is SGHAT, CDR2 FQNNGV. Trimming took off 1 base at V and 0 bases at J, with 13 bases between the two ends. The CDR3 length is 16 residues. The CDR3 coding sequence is TGTGCCAGCAGCTTAGTCATCGGAGGGTACTCCTACGAGCAGTACTTC. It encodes CASSLVIGGYSYEQYF.

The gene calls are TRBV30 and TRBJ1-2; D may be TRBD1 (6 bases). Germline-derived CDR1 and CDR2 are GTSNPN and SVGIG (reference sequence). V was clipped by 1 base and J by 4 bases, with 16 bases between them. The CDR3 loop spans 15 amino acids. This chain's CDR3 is CAWSGTGKSAYGYTF. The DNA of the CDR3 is TGTGCCTGGAGTGGAACAGGGAAGTCGGCCTATGGCTACACCTTC.

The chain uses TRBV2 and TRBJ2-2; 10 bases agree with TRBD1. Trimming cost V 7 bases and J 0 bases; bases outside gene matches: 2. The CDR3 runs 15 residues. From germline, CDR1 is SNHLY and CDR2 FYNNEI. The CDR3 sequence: CASTGQGANTGELFF. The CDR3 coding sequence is TGTGCCAGCACAGGACAGGGGGCGAACACCGGGGAGCTGTTTTTT.